This TCR beta chain was recovered during a study of long-term antiretroviral therapy in people with HIV. Study summary: About a decade before 2015, the earliest samples were taken when ART was typically delayed. Regarding the study as a whole: Clonal expansions arising prior to ART prevailed in the repertoire at every time point.

Trimming took 6 bases from V and 4 from J, leaving 12 bases between them. Per the germline V gene, CDR1 is MDHEN and CDR2 is SYDVKM. The CDR3 consists of 13 residues. Sequencing relied on immunoSEQ assay v3.0, run at survey level. Per-sample sequencing targets were about 35,000-50,000 T-cell genomes. The method was immunoSEQ multiplex PCR; TCRdb's version includes in-frame clones alone and lacks a portion of them. Counted here are 25,000 to 30,000 clones, roughly 84% occurring once; the ten biggest clones make up under 8%. Concerning this clone itself: Antigen unknown.

Treatment for all HIV-infected participants took place in the United States. This sample comprised unsorted PBMCs, obtained 0.4 years after starting antiretroviral therapy. The rearrangement joins TRBV28 to TRBJ1-1, with D unresolved. The sequence came from a young man with HIV. The CDR3 is CASRLGRSTEAFF. The CDR3 DNA reads TGTGCCAGCAGACTGGGGAGATCCACTGAAGCTTTCTTT.